This TCR beta chain stems from a study of beta chain features in type 1 diabetes. The germline CDR1 and CDR2 sequences are LGHNA and YSLEER. The CDR3 contains 13 residues. The V and J ends lost 0 bases and 4 bases respectively, with 4 bases between them. Central memory, naive, regulatory and stem cell-like memory CD4+ cells were sorted by CD45RO/CCR7/CD25/CD127/CD95/CD27. This clone was counted ten times or more. This sample also contains other DNA sequences that code for the same CDR3. What was sequenced were expressed TCRB transcripts, since all of the isolated RNA had been reverse transcribed. Sequenced by immunoSEQ multiplex PCR; TCRdb stores in-frame clones only, minus some. The table has under 300,000 clones, 7% to 9% seen once.

The sequence was obtained from a woman between 18 and 30 years old in good health. The sample taken for sequencing was central memory CD4+ T cells from blood. J is TRBJ1-5 and V is TRBV4-3; no clear D gene. The CDR3 loop reads CASSQDRNQPQHF. DNA for the CDR3: TGCGCCAGCAGCCAAGATCGAAATCAGCCCCAGCATTTT.